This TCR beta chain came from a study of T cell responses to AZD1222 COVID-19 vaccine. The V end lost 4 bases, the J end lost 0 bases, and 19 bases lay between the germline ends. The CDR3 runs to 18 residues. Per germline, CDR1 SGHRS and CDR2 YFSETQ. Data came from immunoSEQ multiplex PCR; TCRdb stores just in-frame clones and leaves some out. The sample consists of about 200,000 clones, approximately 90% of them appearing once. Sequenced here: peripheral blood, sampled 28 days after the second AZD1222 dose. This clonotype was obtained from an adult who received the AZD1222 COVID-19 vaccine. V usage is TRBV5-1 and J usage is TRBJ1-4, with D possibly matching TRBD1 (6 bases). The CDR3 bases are TGCGCCAGCAGCCCAACCCCACAGGACAGTGCAACTAATGAAAAACTGTTTTTT. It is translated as CASSPTPQDSATNEKLFF. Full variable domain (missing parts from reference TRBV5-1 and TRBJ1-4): KAGVTQTPRYLIKTRGQQVTLSCSPISGHRSVSWYQQTPGQGLQFLFEYFSETQRNKGNFPGRFSGRQFSNSRSEMNVSTLELGDSALYLCASSPTPQDSATNEKLFFGSGTQLSVL.